Below are 20 T cell receptor beta chains sequenced from a single sample in a study of identical twins. One entry per CDR3 protein results from TCRdb running MiXCR on the 5' RACE reads. The sample includes about 470,000 distinct CDR3 sequences, roughly 26% of them seen just once. The same specimen was also included in a second study, on T cells expressing NK-cell markers.

Material for sequencing was CD4+ T cells sorted from blood. The receptors originated from a woman aged 18-29 years in good health.

V and J are TRBV6-2 or TRBV6-3 and TRBJ2-1, with no clear D. This CDR3 is built from 13 residues. In germline, CDR1 is MNHEY, CDR2 SVGEGT. Trimming took 11 bases from V and 7 from J, leaving 18 bases between them. The CDR3 loop reads CAAQSFYGNEQFF. The DNA for the CDR3 is TGTGCCGCGCAGAGTTTTTACGGGAATGAGCAGTTCTTC.

The gene calls are TRBV3-1 and TRBJ2-5, with D perhaps TRBD1 (5 bases). In germline, CDR1 is LGHDT, CDR2 YNNKEL (reference sequence). Trimming shortened V by 3 bases and J by 5 bases, and 10 bases separated the two germline ends. The CDR3 consists of 13 residues. CDR3 DNA sequence: TGTGCCAGCAGCCAGTCTTACAGGGAGACCCAGTACTTC. It encodes CASSQSYRETQYF.

This chain connects TRBV20-1 to TRBJ2-5, with 8 bases fitting TRBD2. Germline CDR1 reads DFQATT; CDR2 reads SNEGSKA (reference sequence). Germline trimming cut 4 bases from V and 4 bases from J; bases unmatched to any gene: 8. This CDR3 region has 14 residues. DNA of the CDR3: TGCAGTGCTATAATAAGCGGGAGTGGAGAGACCCAGTACTTC. Translated: CSAIISGSGETQYF.

The genes are TRBV3-1 and TRBJ2-5; D is ambiguous. Germline values: CDR1 LGHDT, CDR2 YNNKEL (reference sequence). The CDR3 has 15 residues. The V end lost 7 bases, the J end lost 0 bases, and 15 bases lay between the germline ends. CDR3 protein: CASTPTSRYQETQYF. CDR3 nucleotides: TGTGCCAGCACCCCTACTTCTCGGTACCAAGAGACCCAGTACTTC.

This clonotype was found a few times. The V call is TRBV5-5, the J call TRBJ1-6, with TRBD1 identical over 8 bases. The CDR3 is 16 amino acids. Losses at the gene ends were 1 base for V and 7 bases for J; bases not matched to a gene: 7. CDR1 is SGHKS and CDR2 is YYEKEE in the germline V gene (reference sequence). The CDR3 loop is CASSLIPGQGNSPLHF. DNA of the CDR3: TGTGCCAGCAGCTTGATCCCCGGACAGGGAAATTCACCCCTCCACTTT.

In this sample, this clonotype turned up a few times. The chain couples TRBV7-9 to TRBJ2-3; 12 bases are shared with TRBD2. V gave up 2 bases and J gave up 6 bases; unmatched junction bases: 9. This CDR3 has 17 amino acids. Per germline, CDR1 SEHNR and CDR2 FQNEAQ (reference sequence). As DNA, the CDR3 is TGTGCCAGCAGCTTACGAAGCGGACTAGCGGGGAAGGATACGCAGTATTTT. Protein: CASSLRSGLAGKDTQYF.

V is TRBV29-1 and J is TRBJ1-4; D may be TRBD1 (6 bases). This CDR3 has 13 residues. Trimming took off 7 bases at V and 5 bases at J, with 14 bases between the two ends. CDR1 SQVTM and CDR2 ANQGSEA come from the germline V gene. The CDR3 DNA sequence: TGCAGCGGACGGACGAGGGGGAATGAAAAACTGTTTTTT. This translates into CSGRTRGNEKLFF. Supplemented by reference TRBV29-1 and TRBJ1-4, the full variable domain reads SAVISQKPSRDICQRGTSLTIQCQVDSQVTMMFWYRQQPGQSLTLIATANQGSEATYESGFVIDKFPISRPNLTFSTLTVSNMSPEDSSIYLCSGRTRGNEKLFFGSGTQLSVL.

The chain has TRBV7-9 and TRBJ2-5; no clear D gene. The length of the CDR3 is 14 residues. The germline gives CDR1 SEHNR, CDR2 FQNEAQ (reference sequence). V was pared by 5 bases and J by 4 bases, with 14 bases between. CDR3 sequence reads: CASSIRPDRETQYF. In nucleotides, the CDR3 is TGTGCCAGCAGCATTCGCCCGGATAGAGAGACCCAGTACTTC.

This chain joins TRBV12-3 or TRBV12-4 and TRBJ1-4, with D maybe TRBD1 (6 bases). Trimming shortened V by 2 bases and J by 3 bases, and 7 bases separated the two germline ends. The CDR3 consists of 14 residues. CDR3 DNA sequence: TGTGCCAGCAGTTTAAGGGGGTCTAATGAAAAACTGTTTTTT. This codes for CASSLRGSNEKLFF.

V is TRBV20-1 and J is TRBJ2-1; no clear D gene. Deletions cut 4 bases from V and 0 bases from J, with 10 bases between. The CDR3 runs to 14 residues. Germline-derived CDR1 and CDR2 are DFQATT and SNEGSKA (reference sequence). CDR3 sequence reads: CSANSFASYNEQFF. CDR3 in DNA: TGCAGTGCTAACTCCTTCGCCTCCTACAATGAGCAGTTCTTC.

This clonotype was seen more than once but under ten times. V gene TRBV20-1 combines with J gene TRBJ2-3, with 7 bases aligning to TRBD1. Germline lookup yields CDR1 DFQATT and CDR2 SNEGSKA (reference sequence). The ends lost 6 bases at V and 4 bases at J; junction bases unmatched: 10. The length of the CDR3 is 14 residues. As DNA, the CDR3 is TGCAGTGCCGCCCCGGGACAGACTCCAGATACGCAGTATTTT. Protein sequence: CSAAPGQTPDTQYF.

The rearrangement joins TRBV2 to TRBJ2-1; 10 nucleotides match TRBD2. The CDR3 runs 18 residues. Germline V gene lookup returns CDR1 SNHLY and CDR2 FYNNEI. The V and J ends lost 3 bases and 4 bases, in that order; junction bases with no gene match: 12. The CDR3 nucleotides are TGTGCCAGCAGTGATACTGCGGCTAGCGGGGGCATATACAATGAGCAGTTCTTC. Translated, it gives CASSDTAASGGIYNEQFF.

This chain connects TRBV29-1 to TRBJ2-5, with 8 bases identical to TRBD1. CDR1 is SQVTM, CDR2 ANQGSEA, per germline. V trimming: 7 bases; J trimming: 4 bases; junction bases outside the gene matches: 5. CDR3 length equals 12 residues. The CDR3 nucleotides are TGCAGCGGTGGACAGGGCCGAGAGACCCAGTACTTC. Its translation: CSGGQGRETQYF. Supplemented by reference TRBV29-1 and TRBJ2-5, the full variable domain reads SAVISQKPSRDICQRGTSLTIQCQVDSQVTMMFWYRQQPGQSLTLIATANQGSEATYESGFVIDKFPISRPNLTFSTLTVSNMSPEDSSIYLCSGGQGRETQYFGPGTRLLVL.

This clonotype was found a few times. V and J are TRBV7-2 and TRBJ2-3; 7 nucleotides match TRBD1. The CDR3 is made up of 17 amino acids. CDR1 SGHTA and CDR2 FQGNSA come from the germline V gene. The V and J ends lost 2 bases and 6 bases, in that order; junction bases with no gene match: 14. DNA for the CDR3: TGTGCCAGCAGCTTATATATGACGCGACAGGGAGTTGATACGCAGTATTTT. It codes for CASSLYMTRQGVDTQYF.

The chain uses TRBV10-3 and TRBJ2-5, with TRBD1 identical over 12 bases. The CDR3 extends over 15 amino acids. The V gene end was trimmed by 10 bases and the J gene end by 5 bases; junction bases not matched to a gene: 11. Germline values: CDR1 ENHRY, CDR2 SYGVKD. CDR3 sequence: CASWDRDRGLETQYF. CDR3 sequence (DNA): TGTGCCAGCTGGGACCGGGACAGGGGGCTGGAGACCCAGTACTTC.

This clonotype was seen a few times. The chain couples TRBV5-1 to TRBJ2-1; TRBD2 aligns across 12 bases. Germline V gene lookup returns CDR1 SGHRS and CDR2 YFSETQ. The ends lost 3 bases at V and 6 bases at J; junction bases unmatched: 10. The CDR3 is 17 residues long. CDR3 in DNA: TGCGCCAGCAGCTCTTCGGCTAGCGGGAGGGCCGTCAATGAGCAGTTCTTC. Encoded protein: CASSSSASGRAVNEQFF.

V and J are TRBV4-2 and TRBJ2-5; tentatively, D is TRBD2 (7 bases). Germline lookup yields CDR1 LGHNA and CDR2 YNFKEQ. The CDR3 is 15 residues long. V dropped 4 bases and J dropped 5 bases, with 17 bases sitting between them. The CDR3 DNA sequence: TGTGCCAGCAGCCGGGGGGGGCCCTCCCAGGAGACCCAGTACTTC. Encoded protein: CASSRGGPSQETQYF.

This chain links TRBV3-1 with TRBJ1-2, with 8 bases fitting TRBD1. The CDR3 totals 15 residues. Germline V gene data show CDR1 as LGHDT and CDR2 as YNNKEL (reference sequence). After removal of 4 bases from V and 4 bases from J, the junction contained 8 bases not matched to a gene. CDR3 in amino acids: CASSLRTGPSYGYTF. In nucleotides, the CDR3 is TGTGCCAGCAGCCTCCGGACAGGGCCCAGCTATGGCTACACCTTC. Combining the CDR3 with reference TRBV3-1 and TRBJ1-2 gives the whole variable domain DTAVSQTPKYLVTQMGNDKSIKCEQNLGHDTMYWYKQDSKKFLKIMFSYNNKELIINETVPNRFSPKSPDKAHLNLHINSLELGDSAVYFCASSLRTGPSYGYTFGSGTRLTVV.

This clonotype was detected only a few times. The CDR3 here is CSARTGFGNEQFF. CDR3 sequence (DNA): TGCAGTGCTAGAACCGGGTTCGGCAATGAGCAGTTCTTC. The rearrangement joins TRBV20-1 to TRBJ2-1; D is undetermined. Trimming took 2 bases from V and 6 from J, leaving 11 bases between them. CDR1 DFQATT and CDR2 SNEGSKA come from the germline V gene (reference sequence). The CDR3 runs to 13 residues.

The chain recombines TRBV11-2 with TRBJ2-1; 8 bases map to TRBD1. CDR3 length equals 16 residues. The ends lost 5 bases at V and 8 bases at J; junction bases unmatched: 14. CDR1 SGHAT and CDR2 FQNNGV come from the germline V gene. The CDR3 sequence is CASSPSPGTGPDEQFF. In DNA form, the CDR3 reads TGTGCCAGCAGCCCAAGTCCCGGGACAGGTCCCGATGAGCAGTTCTTC.